This T cell receptor beta chain was found in a study of blood T cell repertoires in COVID-19. Study-wide background: Acute-phase and convalescent COVID-19 samples originated in the United States, Italy and Spain. PBMCs, B-cell-depleted T cells, or T cells were the source of the cDNA or gDNA that made up the material.

In the original workflow: Cell counts per sample came from amplifying reference gene primers. The assay was immunoSEQ multiplex PCR, and TCRdb's table has in-frame clones only and misses some. V, J and clone size reflect that table, while D and trimming were determined from the DNA. The table lists 45,000 to 55,000 clones, about nine tenths of them singletons. CDR1 and CDR2 (germline): DFQATT, SNEGSKA (reference sequence). There are 13 residues in the CDR3. V shed 4 bases and J shed 4 bases, with 11 bases lying between them. Sample: peripheral blood. The source of this sequence is a human donor in a cohort sampled during active COVID-19. The chain joins TRBV20-1 to TRBJ1-5; no definite D call. CDR3 in amino acids: CSATDGGNQPQHF. In nucleotides, the CDR3 is TGCAGTGCTACTGACGGAGGGAATCAGCCCCAGCATTTT.